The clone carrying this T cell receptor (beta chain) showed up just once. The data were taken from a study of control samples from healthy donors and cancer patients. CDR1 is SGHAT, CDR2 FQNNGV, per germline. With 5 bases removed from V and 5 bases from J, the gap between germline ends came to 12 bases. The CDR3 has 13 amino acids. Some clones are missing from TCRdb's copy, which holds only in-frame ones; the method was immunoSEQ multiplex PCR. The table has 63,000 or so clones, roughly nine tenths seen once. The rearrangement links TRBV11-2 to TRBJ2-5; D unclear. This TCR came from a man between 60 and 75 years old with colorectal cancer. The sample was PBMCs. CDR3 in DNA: TGTGCCAGCAGCCGTAAGGGCGGTGAGACCCAGTACTTC. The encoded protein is CASSRKGGETQYF.